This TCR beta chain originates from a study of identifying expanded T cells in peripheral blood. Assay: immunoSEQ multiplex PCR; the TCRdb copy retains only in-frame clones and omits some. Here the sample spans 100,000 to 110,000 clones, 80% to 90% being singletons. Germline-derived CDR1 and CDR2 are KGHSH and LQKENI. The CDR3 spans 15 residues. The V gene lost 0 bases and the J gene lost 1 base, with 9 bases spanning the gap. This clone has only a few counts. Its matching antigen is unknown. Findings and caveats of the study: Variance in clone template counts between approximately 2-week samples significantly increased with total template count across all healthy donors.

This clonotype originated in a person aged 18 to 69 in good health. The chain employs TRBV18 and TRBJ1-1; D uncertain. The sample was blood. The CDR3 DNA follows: TGTGCCAGCTCACCACCGGCAGCGGAGAACACTGAAGCTTTCTTT. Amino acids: CASSPPAAENTEAFF. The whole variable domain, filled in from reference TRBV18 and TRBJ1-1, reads NAGVMQNPRHLVRRRGQEARLRCSPMKGHSHVYWYRQLPEEGLKFMVYLQKENIIDESGMPKERFSAEFPKEGPSILRIQQVVRGDSAAYFCASSPPAAENTEAFFGQGTRLTVV.